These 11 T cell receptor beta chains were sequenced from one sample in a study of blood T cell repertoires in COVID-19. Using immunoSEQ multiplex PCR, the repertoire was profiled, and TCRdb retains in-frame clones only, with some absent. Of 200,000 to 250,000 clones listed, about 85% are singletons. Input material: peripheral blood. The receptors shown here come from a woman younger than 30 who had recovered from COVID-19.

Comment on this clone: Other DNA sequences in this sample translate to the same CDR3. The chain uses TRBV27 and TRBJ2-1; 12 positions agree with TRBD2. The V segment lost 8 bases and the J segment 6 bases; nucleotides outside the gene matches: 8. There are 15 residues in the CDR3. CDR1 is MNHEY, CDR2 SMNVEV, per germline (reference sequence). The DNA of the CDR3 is TGTGCCAGCTCCCTTCTAGCGGGGGGGGGCAATGAGCAGTTCTTC. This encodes CASSLLAGGGNEQFF.

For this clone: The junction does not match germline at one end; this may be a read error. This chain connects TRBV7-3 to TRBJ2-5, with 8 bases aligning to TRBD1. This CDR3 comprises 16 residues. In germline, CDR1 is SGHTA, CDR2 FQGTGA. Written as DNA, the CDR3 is TGTGCCAGCAGCCTAACAATGGGACAGGCATGGAAGACCCAGTACTTC. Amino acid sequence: CASSLTMGQAWKTQYF.

CDR3 bases: TGTGCCACCAGTGATCCCTGGGACAGGGGTCAGCCCCAGCATTTT. Amino acid sequence: CATSDPWDRGQPQHF. The V call is TRBV24-1, the J call TRBJ1-5; 10 bases are a match to TRBD1. J gave up 6 bases and V 3 bases, and 4 bases lay outside the gene matches. Germline V lookup: CDR1 KGHDR, CDR2 SFDVKD. This CDR3 comprises 15 residues.

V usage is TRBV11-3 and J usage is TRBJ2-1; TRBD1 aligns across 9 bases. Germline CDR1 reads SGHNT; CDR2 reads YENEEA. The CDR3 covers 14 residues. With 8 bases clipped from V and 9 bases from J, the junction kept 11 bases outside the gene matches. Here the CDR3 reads CASQQGQGSSEQFF. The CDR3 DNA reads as TGTGCCAGCCAACAAGGACAGGGGTCAAGTGAGCAGTTCTTC. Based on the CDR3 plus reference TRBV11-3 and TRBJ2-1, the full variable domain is EAGVVQSPRYKIIEKKQPVAFWCNPISGHNTLYWYLQNLGQGPELLIRYENEEAVDDSQLPKDRFSAERLKGVDSTLKIQPAELGDSAVYLCASQQGQGSSEQFFGPGTRLTVL.

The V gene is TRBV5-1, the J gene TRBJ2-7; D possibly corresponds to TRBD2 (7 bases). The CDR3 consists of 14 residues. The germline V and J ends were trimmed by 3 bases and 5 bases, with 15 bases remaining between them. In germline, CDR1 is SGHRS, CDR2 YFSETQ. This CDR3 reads CASSSLGGAHEQYF. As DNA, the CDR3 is TGCGCCAGCAGCTCTTTGGGGGGGGCCCACGAGCAGTACTTC.

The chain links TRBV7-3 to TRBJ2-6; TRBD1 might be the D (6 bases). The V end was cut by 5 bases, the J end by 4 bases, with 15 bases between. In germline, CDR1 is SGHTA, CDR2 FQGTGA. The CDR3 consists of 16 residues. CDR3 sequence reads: CASSLRGNPGANVLTF. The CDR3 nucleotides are TGTGCCAGCAGCCTCAGGGGCAACCCCGGGGCCAACGTCCTGACTTTC.

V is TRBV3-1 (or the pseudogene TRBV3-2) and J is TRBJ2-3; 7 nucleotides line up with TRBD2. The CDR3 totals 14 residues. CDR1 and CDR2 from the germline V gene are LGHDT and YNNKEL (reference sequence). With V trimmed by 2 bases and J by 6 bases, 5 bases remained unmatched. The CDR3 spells CASSQRGSADTQYF. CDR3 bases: TGTGCCAGCAGCCAACGCGGGAGCGCGGATACGCAGTATTTT.

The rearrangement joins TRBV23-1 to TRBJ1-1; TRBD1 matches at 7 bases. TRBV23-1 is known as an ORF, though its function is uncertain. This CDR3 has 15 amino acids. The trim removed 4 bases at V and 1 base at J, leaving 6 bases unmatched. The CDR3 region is CASSPPGTENTEAFF. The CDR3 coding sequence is TGCGCCAGCAGTCCGCCCGGGACAGAGAACACTGAAGCTTTCTTT.

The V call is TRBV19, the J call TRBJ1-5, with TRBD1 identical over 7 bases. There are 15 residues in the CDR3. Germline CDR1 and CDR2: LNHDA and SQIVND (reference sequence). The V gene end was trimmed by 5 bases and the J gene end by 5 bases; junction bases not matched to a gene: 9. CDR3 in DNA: TGTGCCAGTAGTTTAGGGGGCGCGAATTATCAGCCCCAGCATTTT. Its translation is CASSLGGANYQPQHF.

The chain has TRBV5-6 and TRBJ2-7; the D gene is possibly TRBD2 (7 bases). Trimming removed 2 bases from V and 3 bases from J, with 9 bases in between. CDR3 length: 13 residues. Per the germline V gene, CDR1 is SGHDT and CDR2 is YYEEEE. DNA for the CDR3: TGTGCCAGCAGCTTCGGGGGGCGCTACGAGCAGTACTTC. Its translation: CASSFGGRYEQYF.

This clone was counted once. CDR3 protein: CASRANHNEQFF. The DNA of the CDR3 is TGTGCCAGCAGAGCAAATCACAATGAGCAGTTCTTC. The V gene is TRBV6-5, the J gene TRBJ2-1; D unclear. Looked up from germline, CDR1 is MNHEY and CDR2 is SVGAGI. Trimming shortened V by 6 bases and J by 5 bases, and 8 bases separated the two germline ends. CDR3 length: 12 residues.